Sequencing of this T cell receptor (beta chain) was carried out in a study of T-cell reconstitution after alpha-beta-depleted transplantation in children. This clonotype came up many times. TCRbeta library preparation incorporated unique molecular identifiers. One entry per CDR3 protein, called by TCRdb with MiXCR from the PCR reads. The table lists 190,000 or so distinct CDR3 sequences, around 6.8% of them singletons. V gave up 9 bases and J gave up 2 bases; unmatched junction bases: 14. This CDR3 is 17 amino acids long. V and J are TRBV12-3 or TRBV12-4 and TRBJ2-7; 12 nucleotides align to TRBD2. The receptor's source is a human donor who donated a stem cell graft to a child with Wiskott-Aldrich syndrome. The material was PBMCs from the stem cell graft donor, obtained from the stem cell graft. In nucleotides, the CDR3 is TGTGCCAGTGCCCGACCCCGACTAGCGGGAGAGCCCTACGAGCAGTACTTC. This codes for CASARPRLAGEPYEQYF.